The T cell receptor beta chain under discussion was sequenced for a study of Tregs in tolerant kidney transplant recipients. V gave up 0 bases and J gave up 7 bases; unmatched junction bases: 13. CDR3 size: 18 residues. Looked up from germline, CDR1 is LGHNA and CDR2 is YNFKEQ. TCRdb keeps only in-frame clones here, not all; method: immunoSEQ multiplex PCR. The data contain tens of thousands of clones, about 89% of them singletons. Unstimulated regulatory T cells (CD4+CD25+CD127-), CD4+CD25- non-regulatory cells, CD4 and CD8 cells were FACS-sorted from thawed PBMCs. An overnight rest at 37°C with 150 to 250 IU/ml IL-2 preceded regulatory T cell sorting from thawed PBMCs.

The specimen sequenced was Tregs from blood. The V and J genes are TRBV4-2 and TRBJ2-1; TRBD2 agrees at 9 bases. The receptor's source is a human donor in good health. The CDR3 sequence: CASSQDPSSGGLWNEQFF. The CDR3 region has the DNA TGTGCCAGCAGCCAAGATCCAAGCAGCGGGGGGCTCTGGAATGAGCAGTTCTTC.